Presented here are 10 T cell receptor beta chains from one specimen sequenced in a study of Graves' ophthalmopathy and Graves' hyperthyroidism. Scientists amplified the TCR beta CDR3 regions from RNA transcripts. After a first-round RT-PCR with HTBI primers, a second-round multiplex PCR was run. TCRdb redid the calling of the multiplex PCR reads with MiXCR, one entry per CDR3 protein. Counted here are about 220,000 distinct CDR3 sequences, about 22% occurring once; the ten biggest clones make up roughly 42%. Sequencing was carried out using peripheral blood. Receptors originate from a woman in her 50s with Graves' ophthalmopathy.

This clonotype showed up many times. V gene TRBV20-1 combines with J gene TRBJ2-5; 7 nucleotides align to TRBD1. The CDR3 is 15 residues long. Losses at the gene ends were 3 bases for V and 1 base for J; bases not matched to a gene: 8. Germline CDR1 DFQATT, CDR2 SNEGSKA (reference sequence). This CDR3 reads CSASSPDRIQETQYF. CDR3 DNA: TGCAGTGCTAGCAGCCCGGACAGGATCCAAGAGACCCAGTACTTC.

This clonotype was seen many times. The CDR3 nucleotides read TGTGCCAGCAGCTTACTCAGGGGGAGGACCTCCTACGAGCAGTACTTC. It codes for CASSLLRGRTSYEQYF. This chain connects TRBV11-2 to TRBJ2-7; the D gene is possibly TRBD1 (7 bases). Trimming took off 2 bases at V and 0 bases at J, with 14 bases between the two ends. The CDR3 length is 16 residues. Germline lookup yields CDR1 SGHAT and CDR2 FQNNGV.

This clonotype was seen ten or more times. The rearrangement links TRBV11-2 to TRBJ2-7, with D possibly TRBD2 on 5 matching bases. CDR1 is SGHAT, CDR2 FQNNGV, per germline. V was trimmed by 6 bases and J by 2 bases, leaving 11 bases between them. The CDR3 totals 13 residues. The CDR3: CASRWSGPYEQYF. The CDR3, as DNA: TGTGCCAGCAGGTGGAGCGGACCCTACGAGCAGTACTTC.

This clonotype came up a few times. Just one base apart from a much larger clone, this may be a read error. CDR3 protein: CVSSLQGTNTGELFF. CDR3 in DNA: TGTGTCAGCAGCCTACAGGGTACGAACACCGGGGAGCTGTTTTTT. This chain links TRBV28 with TRBJ2-2, with D perhaps TRBD1 (6 bases). The germline V gene has CDR1 MDHEN and CDR2 SYDVKM. The CDR3 loop spans 15 amino acids.

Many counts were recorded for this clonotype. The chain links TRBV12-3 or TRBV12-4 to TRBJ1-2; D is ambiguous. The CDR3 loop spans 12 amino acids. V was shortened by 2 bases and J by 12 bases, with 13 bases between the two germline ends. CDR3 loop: CASSLTAEPHTF. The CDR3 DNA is TGTGCCAGCAGTTTAACGGCGGAGCCCCACACCTTC.

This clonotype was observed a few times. The CDR3 is CASKSWRGAFF. The CDR3 DNA is TGTGCCAGCAAGTCGTGGAGGGGAGCTTTCTTT. The chain carries TRBV9 and TRBJ1-1; D may be TRBD1 (5 bases). Trimming took off 6 bases at V and 10 bases at J, with 13 bases between the two ends. The CDR3 totals 11 residues. CDR1 is SGDLS and CDR2 is YYNGEE in the germline V gene. The variable domain in full, completed from reference TRBV9 and TRBJ1-1, reads DSGVTQTPKHLITATGQRVTLRCSPRSGDLSVYWYQQSLDQGLQFLIQYYNGEERAKGNILERFSAQQFPDLHSELNLSSLELGDSALYFCASKSWRGAFFGQGTRLTVV.

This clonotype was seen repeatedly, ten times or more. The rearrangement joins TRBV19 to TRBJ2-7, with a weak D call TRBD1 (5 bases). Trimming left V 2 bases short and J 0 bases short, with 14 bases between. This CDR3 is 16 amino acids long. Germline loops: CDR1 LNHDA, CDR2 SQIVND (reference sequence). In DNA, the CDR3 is TGTGCCAGTAGTATATCAAGTCTACAGGTCTCCTACGAGCAGTACTTC. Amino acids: CASSISSLQVSYEQYF.

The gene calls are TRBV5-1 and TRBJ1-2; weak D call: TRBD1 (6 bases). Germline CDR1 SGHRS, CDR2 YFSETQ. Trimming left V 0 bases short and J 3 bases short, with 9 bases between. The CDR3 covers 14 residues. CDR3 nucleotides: TGCGCCAGCAGCTTGGAGGGGGACGACTATGGCTACACCTTC. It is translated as CASSLEGDDYGYTF. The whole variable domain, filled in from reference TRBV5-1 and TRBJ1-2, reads KAGVTQTPRYLIKTRGQQVTLSCSPISGHRSVSWYQQTPGQGLQFLFEYFSETQRNKGNFPGRFSGRQFSNSRSEMNVSTLELGDSALYLCASSLEGDDYGYTFGSGTRLTVV.

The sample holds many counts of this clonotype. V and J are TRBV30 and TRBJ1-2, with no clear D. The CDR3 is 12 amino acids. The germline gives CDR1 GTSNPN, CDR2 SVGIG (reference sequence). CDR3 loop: CTQGRANYGYTF. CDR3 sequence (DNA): TGTACCCAAGGGCGGGCTAACTATGGCTACACCTTC.

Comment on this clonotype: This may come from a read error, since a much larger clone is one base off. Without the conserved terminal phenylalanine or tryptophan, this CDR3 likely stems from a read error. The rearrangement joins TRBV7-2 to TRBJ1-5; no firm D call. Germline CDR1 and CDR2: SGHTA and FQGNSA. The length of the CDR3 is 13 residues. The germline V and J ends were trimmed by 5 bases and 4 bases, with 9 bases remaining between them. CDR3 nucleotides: TGTGCCAGCAGCACAAACTGGAATCAGCCCCAGCATCTT. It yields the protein CASSTNWNQPQHL.